One and the same sample provided the 7 T cell receptor beta chains below, sequenced in a study of cytomegalovirus exposure and HLA in healthy donors. The PCR was carried out with 60 Vbeta primers and 13 Jbeta primers. Sequencing was performed with immunoSEQ multiplex PCR; in TCRdb, only in-frame clones are kept and a portion is missing. The table lists 150,000 to 200,000 clones, around 80% of them singletons. What was sequenced was PBMCs. Receptor source: a girl between 5 and 17 years old in good health and CMV-seropositive.

This clone turned up a few times. This sequence joins TRBV12-5 and TRBJ2-1; TRBD1 matches 12 bases. Germline trimming cut 4 bases from V and 8 bases from J; bases unmatched to any gene: 9. Germline lookup yields CDR1 LGHNT and CDR2 FRNRAP. The CDR3 is made up of 16 amino acids. In DNA, the CDR3 is TGTGCTAGTGGTTCCCCGGGACAGGGGGCAGGCGATGAGCAGTTCTTC. As protein: CASGSPGQGAGDEQFF.

There are a few counts of this clone. The chain carries TRBV13 and TRBJ2-5; D remains unclear. The CDR3 has 12 amino acids. Germline V gene sequence: CDR1 PRHDT, CDR2 FYEKMQ (reference sequence). V was shortened by 1 base and J by 4 bases, with 4 bases between the two germline ends. The CDR3 sequence: CASSLDGETQYF. The CDR3 DNA is TGTGCCAGCAGCTTAGACGGAGAGACCCAGTACTTC.

The chain joins TRBV4-1 to TRBJ1-2; D is uncertain. Germline values: CDR1 MGHRA, CDR2 YSYEKL. The CDR3 contains 13 residues. V was shortened by 3 bases and J by 4 bases, with 9 bases between the two germline ends. The chain's CDR3 is CASSHQVGYGYTF. In DNA, the CDR3 is TGCGCCAGCAGCCACCAGGTTGGCTATGGCTACACCTTC.

The rearrangement uses TRBV6-1 and TRBJ2-3; 8 bases agree with TRBD1. Germline CDR1 MNHNS, CDR2 SASEGT. The CDR3 totals 15 residues. V dropped 4 bases and J dropped 2; count of bases not matched to a gene: 5. The CDR3 reads CASSGGTGHTDTQYF. The CDR3 coding sequence is TGTGCCAGCAGTGGGGGGACAGGCCACACAGATACGCAGTATTTT.

V usage is TRBV6-5 and J usage is TRBJ1-5; 8 bases map to TRBD1. The germline CDR1 and CDR2 sequences are MNHEY and SVGAGI. CDR3 length: 15 amino acids. V shed 4 bases, J shed 6 bases, and the junction held 8 bases outside the gene matches. The CDR3 reads CASSSQDREGQPQHF. The CDR3 DNA reads TGTGCCAGCAGTTCCCAGGACAGGGAGGGTCAGCCCCAGCATTTT.

This chain joins TRBV5-1 and TRBJ1-1; D ambiguous. Trimming shortened V by 2 bases and J by 0 bases, and 11 bases separated the two germline ends. This CDR3 is built from 15 residues. CDR1 is SGHRS, CDR2 YFSETQ, per germline. The CDR3 DNA sequence: TGCGCCAGCAGCTTTTCGGCAGACTTGAACACTGAAGCTTTCTTT. Encoded protein: CASSFSADLNTEAFF.

The chain links TRBV5-1 to TRBJ2-7, with 10 bases aligning to TRBD1. This CDR3 has 14 amino acids. Unmatched junction bases numbered 3, after V lost 1 base and J lost 5 bases. CDR1 SGHRS and CDR2 YFSETQ come from the germline V gene. The CDR3 protein is CASSLWDRGHEQYF. In nucleotides, the CDR3 is TGCGCCAGCAGCTTGTGGGACAGGGGCCACGAGCAGTACTTC. The entire variable domain, with the rest obtained from reference TRBV5-1 and TRBJ2-7, is as follows: KAGVTQTPRYLIKTRGQQVTLSCSPISGHRSVSWYQQTPGQGLQFLFEYFSETQRNKGNFPGRFSGRQFSNSRSEMNVSTLELGDSALYLCASSLWDRGHEQYFGPGTRLTVT.